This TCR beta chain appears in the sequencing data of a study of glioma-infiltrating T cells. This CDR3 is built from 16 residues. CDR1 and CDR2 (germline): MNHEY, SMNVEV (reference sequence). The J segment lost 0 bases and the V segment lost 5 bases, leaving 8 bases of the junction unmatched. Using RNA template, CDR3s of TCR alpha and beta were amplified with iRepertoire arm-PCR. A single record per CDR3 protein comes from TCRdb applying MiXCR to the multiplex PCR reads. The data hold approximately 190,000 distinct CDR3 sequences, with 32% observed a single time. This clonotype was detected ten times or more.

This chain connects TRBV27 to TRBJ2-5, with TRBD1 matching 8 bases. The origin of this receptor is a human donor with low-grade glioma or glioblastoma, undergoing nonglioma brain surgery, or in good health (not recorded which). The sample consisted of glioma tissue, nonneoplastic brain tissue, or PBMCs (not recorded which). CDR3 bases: TGTGCCAGCAGTATTCCGGGACAGGCCTACCAAGAGACCCAGTACTTC. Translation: CASSIPGQAYQETQYF.